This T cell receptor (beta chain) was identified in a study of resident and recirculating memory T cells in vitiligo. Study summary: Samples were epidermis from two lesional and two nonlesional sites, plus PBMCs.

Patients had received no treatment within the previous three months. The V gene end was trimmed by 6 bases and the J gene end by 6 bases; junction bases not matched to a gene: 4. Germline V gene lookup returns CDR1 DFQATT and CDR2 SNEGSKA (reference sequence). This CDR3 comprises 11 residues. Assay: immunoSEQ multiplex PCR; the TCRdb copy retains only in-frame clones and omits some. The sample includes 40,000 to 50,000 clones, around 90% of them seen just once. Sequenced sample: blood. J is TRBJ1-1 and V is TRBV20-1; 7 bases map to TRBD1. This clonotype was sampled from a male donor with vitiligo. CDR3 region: CSAVGQAEAFF. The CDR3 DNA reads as TGCAGTGCCGTCGGACAGGCTGAAGCTTTCTTT.